The 27 T cell receptor beta chains given below trace back to one sample, sequenced in a study of cytomegalovirus exposure and HLA in healthy donors. TCRdb's copy holds only in-frame clones and misses some; the assay was immunoSEQ multiplex PCR. Found here are a few hundred thousand clones, about 90% of them singletons; the top ten hold 2.9%. The sequenced sample consisted of PBMCs. The receptors derive from a young woman in good health and CMV-seronegative.

The rearrangement uses TRBV30 and TRBJ1-5; 9 positions match TRBD1. Germline trimming cut 0 bases from V and 2 bases from J; bases unmatched to any gene: 5. The V gene's germline CDR1 is GTSNPN and CDR2 SVGIG (reference sequence). This CDR3 contains 16 residues. Here the CDR3 DNA reads TGTGCCTGGAGTGTACAGGGGGCGCAGGGCAATCAGCCCCAGCATTTT. It yields the protein CAWSVQGAQGNQPQHF.

This clone was detected only a few times. One end of the junction fails to match germline, which may point to a read error. The gene calls are TRBV5-6 and TRBJ1-1; TRBD1 agrees at 8 bases. The V gene's germline CDR1 is SGHDT and CDR2 YYEEEE. CDR3 length equals 11 residues. CDR3 DNA: TGTGCCAGCAGAACGGGACAGGCTGAAGCCTTT. Translation gives CASRTGQAEAF.

V is TRBV7-2 and J is TRBJ2-7, with D perhaps TRBD2 (5 bases). The CDR3 totals 14 residues. Germline values: CDR1 SGHTA, CDR2 FQGNSA. V was shortened by 1 base and J by 2 bases, with 9 bases between the two germline ends. This chain's CDR3 is CASSLGLATYEQYF. The CDR3 region has the DNA TGTGCCAGCAGCTTAGGTCTAGCAACCTACGAGCAGTACTTC.

This clone has only one observation. The chain links TRBV28 to TRBJ2-7; no clear D gene. This CDR3 contains 12 residues. The germline CDR1 and CDR2 sequences are MDHEN and SYDVKM. V dropped 2 bases and J dropped 5 bases, with 7 bases sitting between them. CDR3 in DNA: TGTGCCAGCAGTTTACTGCGAAACGAGCAGTACTTC. Its protein product is CASSLLRNEQYF.

V usage is TRBV7-9 and J usage is TRBJ2-1; TRBD2 is a possible D gene (6 bases). The CDR3 extends over 18 amino acids. Trimming stripped 4 bases from V and 0 bases from J, with 19 bases between. The V gene's germline CDR1 is SEHNR and CDR2 FQNEAQ (reference sequence). The CDR3 DNA follows: TGTGCCAGCAGCTCGTGGGGGGACCAACACTACTCCTACAATGAGCAGTTCTTC. This gives the protein CASSSWGDQHYSYNEQFF.

This rearrangement joins TRBV2 to TRBJ2-7; D is unclear. Germline V gives CDR1 SNHLY, CDR2 FYNNEI. The length of the CDR3 is 11 residues. Trimming left V 8 bases short and J 0 bases short, with 5 bases between. The CDR3 loop is CASAYSYEQYF. CDR3 nucleotide sequence: TGTGCCAGCGCGTACTCCTACGAGCAGTACTTC.

This rearrangement joins TRBV28 to TRBJ2-7, with 10 bases that match TRBD1. CDR3 length: 15 amino acids. Germline loops: CDR1 MDHEN, CDR2 SYDVKM. Germline trimming cut 6 bases from V and 0 bases from J; bases unmatched to any gene: 5. The CDR3 here is CASSWDRGGSYEQYF. Written as DNA, the CDR3 is TGTGCCAGCAGCTGGGACAGGGGAGGCTCCTACGAGCAGTACTTC.

The chain is built from TRBV4-1 and TRBJ2-7; TRBD1 matches at 7 bases. The CDR3 is made up of 17 amino acids. Germline-derived CDR1 and CDR2 are MGHRA and YSYEKL. J gave up 6 bases and V 4 bases, and 18 bases lay outside the gene matches. DNA for the CDR3: TGCGCCAGCAGCCTCCTACCTTCACAGGGGCGAATATCCGAGCAGTACTTC. This translates into CASSLLPSQGRISEQYF.

The chain links TRBV27 to TRBJ2-7, with TRBD2 matching 11 bases. The CDR3 is 15 amino acids. The germline V gene has CDR1 MNHEY and CDR2 SMNVEV (reference sequence). The V gene end was trimmed by 3 bases and the J gene end by 3 bases; junction bases not matched to a gene: 4. The CDR3 DNA follows: TGTGCCAGCAGTTTTCTAGCGGGAGGCCACTACGAGCAGTACTTC. As protein: CASSFLAGGHYEQYF.

Written as DNA, the CDR3 is TGTGCCAGCAGCTTCGGGACTAGAAAATGGGACGAGCAGTACTTC. It encodes CASSFGTRKWDEQYF. This chain connects TRBV5-6 to TRBJ2-7, with 8 bases fitting TRBD2. The CDR3 sequence is 15 residues long. The V segment lost 2 bases and the J segment 5 bases; nucleotides outside the gene matches: 9. Germline-derived CDR1 and CDR2 are SGHDT and YYEEEE. Based on the CDR3 plus reference TRBV5-6 and TRBJ2-7, the full variable domain is DAGVTQSPTHLIKTRGQQVTLRCSPKSGHDTVSWYQQALGQGPQFIFQYYEEEERQRGNFPDRFSGHQFPNYSSELNVNALLLGDSALYLCASSFGTRKWDEQYFGPGTRLTVT.

This clone was counted a few times. V gene TRBV29-1 combines with J gene TRBJ1-2, with a tentative D call TRBD1 (5 bases). Trimming removed 6 bases from V and 7 bases from J, with 12 bases in between. The CDR3 extends over 11 amino acids. Germline CDR1 and CDR2: SQVTM and ANQGSEA. The DNA of the CDR3 is TGCAGCGTGGGGGGACTTGGTGGCTACACCTTC. As protein: CSVGGLGGYTF.

This clone appeared once. This chain connects TRBV4-1 to TRBJ1-4; weak D call: TRBD1 (5 bases). The germline CDR1 and CDR2 sequences are MGHRA and YSYEKL. V lost 5 bases, J lost 3 bases, and 13 bases lay in between. The CDR3 contains 15 residues. The CDR3 loop reads CASSSVAGANEKLFF. In DNA, the CDR3 is TGCGCCAGCAGCTCGGTCGCGGGGGCTAATGAAAAACTGTTTTTT.

This chain joins TRBV5-1 and TRBJ2-1, with D possibly TRBD2 on 6 matching bases. V lost 3 bases and J lost 2, with 12 bases in between. CDR1 is SGHRS, CDR2 YFSETQ, per germline. There are 15 residues in the CDR3. The CDR3 protein is CASSSWREPYNEQFF. CDR3 nucleotides: TGCGCCAGCAGCTCATGGAGGGAGCCCTACAATGAGCAGTTCTTC. Complete variable domain (other parts from reference TRBV5-1 and TRBJ2-1): KAGVTQTPRYLIKTRGQQVTLSCSPISGHRSVSWYQQTPGQGLQFLFEYFSETQRNKGNFPGRFSGRQFSNSRSEMNVSTLELGDSALYLCASSSWREPYNEQFFGPGTRLTVL.

V gene TRBV4-1 combines with J gene TRBJ1-1, with unresolved D. Trimming took off 6 bases at V and 0 bases at J, with 17 bases between the two ends. The V gene's germline CDR1 is MGHRA and CDR2 YSYEKL. This CDR3 contains 16 residues. The CDR3 nucleotides read TGCGCCAGCAGTCGAAGTTTTAACAGCTTGAACACTGAAGCTTTCTTT. It is translated as CASSRSFNSLNTEAFF.

The chain is built from TRBV30 and TRBJ1-5; 8 bases are shared with TRBD1. This CDR3 has 15 amino acids. Germline V lookup: CDR1 GTSNPN, CDR2 SVGIG (reference sequence). V dropped 4 bases and J dropped 5; count of bases not matched to a gene: 10. The CDR3 DNA reads TGTGCCTGGAACAGGGGGGGGGCCGGAGATCAGCCCCAGCATTTT. The encoded protein is CAWNRGGAGDQPQHF.

The chain employs TRBV18 and TRBJ1-1; D not certain. V was shortened by 1 base and J by 1 base, with 4 bases between the two germline ends. Germline V CDR1 and CDR2: KGHSH, LQKENI. There are 13 residues in the CDR3. CDR3 DNA: TGTGCCAGCTCACCACGGCAGAACACTGAAGCTTTCTTT. Its translation is CASSPRQNTEAFF.

V is TRBV4-1 and J is TRBJ2-3; TRBD2 is a possible D gene (5 bases). This CDR3 region has 16 residues. With 1 base removed from V and 6 bases from J, the gap between germline ends came to 17 bases. Germline CDR1 and CDR2: MGHRA and YSYEKL. The CDR3 protein is CASSQGILSGGDTQYF. CDR3 nucleotides: TGCGCCAGCAGCCAAGGAATATTATCCGGCGGGGATACGCAGTATTTT.

The chain has TRBV6-5 and TRBJ2-2; a weak D match, TRBD1 (5 bases). Per the germline V gene, CDR1 is MNHEY and CDR2 is SVGAGI. The CDR3 length is 15 residues. V lost 1 base and J lost 7, with 13 bases in between. In DNA, the CDR3 is TGTGCCAGCAGTTACTTTAGCAGGGATGGCGGGGAGCTGTTTTTT. It yields the protein CASSYFSRDGGELFF.

The chain uses TRBV10-3 and TRBJ1-1; 7 nucleotides align to TRBD1. With 7 bases clipped from V and 4 bases from J, the junction kept 6 bases outside the gene matches. This CDR3 comprises 13 residues. Germline V lookup: CDR1 ENHRY, CDR2 SYGVKD. The chain's CDR3 is CAIKGGAGTEAFF. CDR3 bases: TGTGCCATCAAAGGGGGCGCGGGCACTGAAGCTTTCTTT.

V gene TRBV25-1 combines with J gene TRBJ2-7, with unresolved D. With 4 bases removed from V and 2 bases from J, the gap between germline ends came to 6 bases. This CDR3 comprises 12 residues. CDR1 and CDR2 (germline): MGHDK, SYGVNS. Here the CDR3 reads CASSASAYEQYF. The CDR3 DNA follows: TGTGCCAGCAGTGCGAGTGCCTACGAGCAGTACTTC.

As regards this clone: This specimen includes other DNA sequences encoding the same CDR3. The rearrangement joins TRBV7-9 to TRBJ2-7; D is ambiguous. The V gene lost 5 bases and the J gene lost 0 bases, with 8 bases spanning the gap. The CDR3 length is 13 residues. The V gene's germline CDR1 is SEHNR and CDR2 FQNEAQ (reference sequence). CDR3 nucleotide sequence: TGTGCCAGCAGCCCTTCAGGCTCCTACGAGCAGTACTTC. This codes for CASSPSGSYEQYF.

This chain uses TRBV28 with TRBJ1-1; 8 bases are a match to TRBD1. After removal of 6 bases from V and 4 bases from J, the junction contained 4 bases not matched to a gene. The CDR3 length is 13 residues. CDR1 and CDR2 from the germline V gene are MDHEN and SYDVKM. The CDR3 DNA reads TGTGCCAGCAGCTACGACAGGGGCACTGAAGCTTTCTTT. This gives the protein CASSYDRGTEAFF.

The chain combines TRBV11-3 with TRBJ2-1; TRBD2 matches 7 bases. The CDR3 runs to 15 residues. Germline V gene sequence: CDR1 SGHNT, CDR2 YENEEA. The ends lost 6 bases at V and 6 bases at J; junction bases unmatched: 11. CDR3 nucleotide sequence: TGTGCCAGCAGTTCTGGCGGGAGCCCAGGCAATGAGCAGTTCTTC. It codes for CASSSGGSPGNEQFF.

The gene calls are TRBV9 and TRBJ2-2; D is perhaps TRBD1 (5 bases). The CDR3 is 16 residues long. V lost 3 bases and J 5 bases, leaving 17 bases between the germline ends. CDR1 and CDR2 from the germline V gene are SGDLS and YYNGEE. Written as DNA, the CDR3 is TGTGCCAGCAGCGGGACGACAGAAAGCCAAACCGGGGAGCTGTTTTTT. Its translation is CASSGTTESQTGELFF.

This sequence joins TRBV4-1 and TRBJ2-1; 7 nucleotides line up with TRBD1. The CDR3 is 14 residues long. V trimming: 4 bases; J trimming: 5 bases; junction bases outside the gene matches: 5. CDR1 and CDR2 from the germline V gene are MGHRA and YSYEKL. The DNA of the CDR3 is TGCGCCAGCAGCCCCTCGACAGGGAACAATGAGCAGTTCTTC. Encoded protein: CASSPSTGNNEQFF.

The chain uses TRBV2 and TRBJ2-3; D perhaps matches TRBD1 (6 bases). CDR3 size: 14 residues. The germline gives CDR1 SNHLY, CDR2 FYNNEI. V was shortened by 8 bases and J by 4 bases, with 16 bases between the two germline ends. The CDR3 sequence is CASGGLRAADTQYF. The CDR3 bases are TGTGCCAGCGGGGGCCTCCGGGCCGCAGATACGCAGTATTTT.

The chain is built from TRBV5-1 and TRBJ2-2, with 9 bases lining up with TRBD1. V trimming: 3 bases; J trimming: 2 bases; junction bases outside the gene matches: 8. This CDR3 is 17 amino acids long. Germline-derived CDR1 and CDR2 are SGHRS and YFSETQ. CDR3 amino acids: CASSYLNRGPNTGELFF. The CDR3 nucleotides read TGCGCCAGCAGCTATTTAAACAGGGGGCCTAACACCGGGGAGCTGTTTTTT.